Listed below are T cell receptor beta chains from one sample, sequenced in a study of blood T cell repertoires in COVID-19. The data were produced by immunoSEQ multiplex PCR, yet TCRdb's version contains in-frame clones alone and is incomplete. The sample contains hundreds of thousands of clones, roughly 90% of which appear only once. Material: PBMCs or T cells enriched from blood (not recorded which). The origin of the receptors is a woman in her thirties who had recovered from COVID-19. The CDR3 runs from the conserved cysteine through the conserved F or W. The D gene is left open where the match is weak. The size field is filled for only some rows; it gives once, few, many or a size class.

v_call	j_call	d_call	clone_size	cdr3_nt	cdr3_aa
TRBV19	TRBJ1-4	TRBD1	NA	TGTGCCAGTTTGAACAGGGGGCCGGGCGAAAAACTGTTTTTT	CASLNRGPGEKLFF
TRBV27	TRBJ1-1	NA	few	TGTGCCAGCAGTTCCGTTGGTAGCGAAGCTTTCTTT	CASSSVGSEAFF
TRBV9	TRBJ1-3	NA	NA	TGTGCCAGCAGCGTAGGCAGGGGAAACACCATATATTTT	CASSVGRGNTIYF
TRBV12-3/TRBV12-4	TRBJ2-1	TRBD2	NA	TGTGCCAGCAGACTAGCGGGGGGGAGAGAGCAGTTCTTC	CASRLAGGREQFF
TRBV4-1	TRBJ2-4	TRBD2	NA	TGCGCCAGCAGCCAATTGGCGGGGGATCCAAACATTCAGTACTTC	CASSQLAGDPNIQYF
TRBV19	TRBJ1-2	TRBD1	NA	TGTGCCAGCTATGGAAAATCGGGACAGGGGTTAACCTATGGCTACACCTTC	CASYGKSGQGLTYGYTF
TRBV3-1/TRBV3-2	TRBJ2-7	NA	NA	TGTGCCAGCAGCCCATTCGTGGGGCGCGAGAGCTACGAGCAGTACTTC	CASSPFVGRESYEQYF
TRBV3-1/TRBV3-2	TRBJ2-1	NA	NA	TGTGCCAGCAGCCAAGGTGGGCTTGAGCAGTTCTTC	CASSQGGLEQFF
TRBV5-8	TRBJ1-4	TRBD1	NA	TGTGCCAGCAACCGGGACAGGGTCGTAAAACTGTTTTTT	CASNRDRVVKLFF
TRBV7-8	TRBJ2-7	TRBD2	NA	TGTGCCAGCAGCTATACTAGCGGGGTAGACTACGAGCAGTACTTC	CASSYTSGVDYEQYF
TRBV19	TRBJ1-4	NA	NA	TGTGCCAGTAGTATTCAGGGATCTAATGAAAAACTGTTTTTT	CASSIQGSNEKLFF
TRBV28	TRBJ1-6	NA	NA	TGTGCCAGCAGTTTTCTGACAGGTCCCCTCCACTTT	CASSFLTGPLHF
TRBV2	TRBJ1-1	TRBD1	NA	TGTGCCAGCAGTGAGTGGCAGGGGGGATTGAACACTGAAGCTTTCTTT	CASSEWQGGLNTEAFF
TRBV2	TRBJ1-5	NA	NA	TGTGCCAGCAGTGAAGGGACAGCTAGCAATCAGCCCCAGCATTTT	CASSEGTASNQPQHF
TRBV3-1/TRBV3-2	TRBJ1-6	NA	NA	TGTGCCAGCAGCCAAACCAGGACAGACTCCGTGGGGTCCCTCCACTTT	CASSQTRTDSVGSLHF
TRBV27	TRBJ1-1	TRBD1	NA	TGTGCCAGCAGTCACCGGACAGGGCGACACACTGAAGCTTTCTTT	CASSHRTGRHTEAFF
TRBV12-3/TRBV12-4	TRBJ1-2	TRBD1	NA	TGTGCCAGCAGTTTAGTGACAGGGGGTGGCTACACCTTC	CASSLVTGGGYTF
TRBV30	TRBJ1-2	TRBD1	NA	TGTGCCTGGAGAGAACAGGGGGCGACTGTCTATGGCTACACCTTC	CAWREQGATVYGYTF
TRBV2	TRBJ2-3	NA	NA	TGTGCCAGCAGGGACAACACAGATACGCAGTATTTT	CASRDNTDTQYF
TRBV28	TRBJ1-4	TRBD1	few	TGTGCCAGCAGTCAATACAGGGGCACTAATGAAAAACTGTTTTTT	CASSQYRGTNEKLFF
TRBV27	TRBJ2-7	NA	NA	TGTGCCAGCTCCCCCGCCTCCGGGTACGAGCAGTACTTC	CASSPASGYEQYF
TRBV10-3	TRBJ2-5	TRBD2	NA	TGTGCCATCAGCTCTCGAAAGTTCCCGGGGGGGCAAGAGACCCAGTACTTC	CAISSRKFPGGQETQYF
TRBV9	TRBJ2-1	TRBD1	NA	TGTGCCAGCAGCCCTAGTTCCTTGCAGGGGGCAGAGCAGTTCTTC	CASSPSSLQGAEQFF
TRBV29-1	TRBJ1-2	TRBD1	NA	TGCAGCGTGCCTCAGGGGGCCTACTATGGCTACACCTTC	CSVPQGAYYGYTF
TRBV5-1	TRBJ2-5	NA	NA	TGCGCCAGCAGCTTGTTGGGGGGGCAAATCCTCCAAGAGACCCAGTACTTC	CASSLLGGQILQETQYF
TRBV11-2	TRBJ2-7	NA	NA	TGTGCCAGCAGCCGCCAGGGCTACGAGCAGTACTTC	CASSRQGYEQYF
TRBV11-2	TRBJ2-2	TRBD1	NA	TGTGCCAGCAGCCCCACAGGGGAAACCGGGGAGCTGTTTTTT	CASSPTGETGELFF
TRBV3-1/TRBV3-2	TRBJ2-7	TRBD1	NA	TGTGCCAGCAGCCCCGGGACAGGGGCCTACGAGCAGTACTTC	CASSPGTGAYEQYF
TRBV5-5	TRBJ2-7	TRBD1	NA	TGTGCCAGCAGCACCGGACAGGGGACAACCTACGAGCAGTACTTC	CASSTGQGTTYEQYF
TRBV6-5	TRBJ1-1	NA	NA	TGTGCCAGCAGTTTCAGGAACACTGAAGCTTTCTTT	CASSFRNTEAFF
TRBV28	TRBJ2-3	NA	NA	TGTGCCAGCAGGGAGAGCGGGCCCAGGACAGATACGCAGTATTTT	CASRESGPRTDTQYF
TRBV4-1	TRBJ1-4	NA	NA	TGCGCCAGCAGCCGAGACCTGGGGAGGGCTGAAAAACTGTTTTTT	CASSRDLGRAEKLFF
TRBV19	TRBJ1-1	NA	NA	TGTGCCAGTACCCGGGGGGGGGCCCCTGTCGCTTTCTTT	CASTRGGAPVAFF
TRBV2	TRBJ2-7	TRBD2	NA	TGTGCCAGCAGTGGATATAGCGGGGGGTACGAGCAGTACTTC	CASSGYSGGYEQYF
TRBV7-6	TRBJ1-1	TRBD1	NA	TGTGCCAGCAGCCTAGGACAGGGGAACACTGAAGCTTTCTTT	CASSLGQGNTEAFF
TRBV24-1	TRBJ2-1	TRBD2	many	TGTGCCACCAGTGAAGGGACGGGAGGTGTGGGGGGCAATGAGCAGTTCTTC	CATSEGTGGVGGNEQFF
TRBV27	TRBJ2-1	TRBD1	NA	TGTGCCAGCAGCCGACAGGGCCCATGGTTTAACAATGAGCAGTTCTTC	CASSRQGPWFNNEQFF
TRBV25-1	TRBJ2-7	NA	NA	TGTGCCAGCAGTGAAGCAGGGCCGATCTCCTACGAGCAGTACTTC	CASSEAGPISYEQYF
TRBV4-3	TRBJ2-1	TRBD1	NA	TGCGCCAGCAGCCAAGGAACCGGGACAGGGGGCTACAATGAGCAGTTCTTC	CASSQGTGTGGYNEQFF
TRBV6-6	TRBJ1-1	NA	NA	TGTGCCAGCATAAGCGGGCCCTCGTCTTTCTTT	CASISGPSSFF
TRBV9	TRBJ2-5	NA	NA	TGTGCCAGCAGCGGCTACGGGGGAAAGGGGGAGACCCAGTACTTC	CASSGYGGKGETQYF
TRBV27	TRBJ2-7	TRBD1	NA	TGTGCCAGCAGTAAACGCTCCACGGACAGGGCCAAACCCTCCGAGCAGTACTTC	CASSKRSTDRAKPSEQYF
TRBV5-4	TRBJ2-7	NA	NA	TGTGCCAGCAGCTTGGACCGAGGGGGCTACGAGCAGTACTTC	CASSLDRGGYEQYF
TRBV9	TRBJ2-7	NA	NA	TGTGCCAGCAGAGCAGGGGCCGAGCAGTACTTC	CASRAGAEQYF
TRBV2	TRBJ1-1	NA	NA	TGTGCCAGCAGAGCAGGTGAAGCTTTCTTT	CASRAGEAFF
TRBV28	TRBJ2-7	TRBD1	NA	TGTGCCAGCAGTTTTCCTTCTGGACAGGATTTCTCCTACGAGCAGTACTTC	CASSFPSGQDFSYEQYF
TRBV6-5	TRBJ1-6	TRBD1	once	TGTGCCAGCAGTTCCTCAGGGACAGGGCGTTCACCCCTCCACTTT	CASSSSGTGRSPLHF
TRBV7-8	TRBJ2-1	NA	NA	TGTGCCAGCAGCTTAGGCCGGCTCGGGCGGGGATACAATGAGCAGTTCTTC	CASSLGRLGRGYNEQFF
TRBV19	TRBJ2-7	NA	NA	TGTGCCAGTAGTGAGGCACACCGTTACTACGAGCAGTACTTC	CASSEAHRYYEQYF
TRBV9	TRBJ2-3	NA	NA	TGTGCCAGCAGCATAATCACAGATACGCAGTATTTT	CASSIITDTQYF
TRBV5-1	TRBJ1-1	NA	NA	TGCGCCAGCAGCGACCAGGGAAGGACTGAAGCTTTCTTT	CASSDQGRTEAFF
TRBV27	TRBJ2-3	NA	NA	TGTGCCAGCACCACATCCGGGACACCTGCAGGGTTAGGGCAGTATTTT	CASTTSGTPAGLGQYF
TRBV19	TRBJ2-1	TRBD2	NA	TGTGCCAGTAGTGGACTAGCGGGGGCCTCCTACAATGAGCAGTTCTTC	CASSGLAGASYNEQFF
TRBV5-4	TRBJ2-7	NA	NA	TGTGCCAGCAGCGGCCCCTACGAGCAGTACTTC	CASSGPYEQYF